This T cell receptor beta chain was obtained from a study of blood T cell repertoires in COVID-19. Looking at the study overall: Sites in the United States, Italy and Spain provided acute and convalescent COVID-19 samples. Sources were T cells, B-cell-depleted T cells, or PBMCs; the material itself was cDNA or gDNA.

Some clones are missing from TCRdb's copy, which holds only in-frame ones; the method was immunoSEQ multiplex PCR. The repertoire holds 200,000 to 300,000 clones, with approximately 86% as singletons. The CDR3 loop spans 16 amino acids. CDR1 and CDR2 (germline): SGDLS, YYNGEE. V gave up 2 bases and J gave up 2 bases; unmatched junction bases: 5. The source material was peripheral blood. This clonotype was obtained from a man aged 30-40 years with active or convalescent COVID-19. This chain links TRBV9 with TRBJ2-3; 10 nucleotides line up with TRBD2. CDR3 bases: TGTGCCAGCAGCGTCACTAGCGGGGAGAACACAGATACGCAGTATTTT. Amino acids: CASSVTSGENTDTQYF.